This TCR beta chain was identified during a study of CD8+CD57+ T cells in acquired aplastic anemia. Germline V gene sequence: CDR1 SGDLS, CDR2 YYNGEE. The V and J ends lost 0 bases and 2 bases, in that order; junction bases with no gene match: 5. CDR3 length equals 16 residues. Sequenced patients had shown CD8+CD57+ cell expansion by flow cytometry. TCR beta VDJ and CDR3 were profiled, and genomic DNA was the template. TCRdb fed the reads into MiXCR, producing one record per CDR3 protein. The data show 260,000 or so distinct CDR3 sequences, approximately 82% seen once. The sample consisted of sorted CD4+, CD8+, or CD8+CD57+ T cells (not recorded which) from PBMCs. The source of this sequence is a human donor with aplastic anemia. This chain uses TRBV9 with TRBJ2-7, with 10 bases lining up with TRBD2. CDR3 protein: CASSVASGGRPYEQYF. For the CDR3, the DNA is TGTGCCAGCAGCGTAGCTAGCGGGGGACGCCCCTACGAGCAGTACTTC.